This TCR beta chain was sequenced during a study of T cell responses to AZD1222 COVID-19 vaccine. Study-wide points: After two AZD1222 doses, spike-specific TCR breadth and depth rose versus day 0. Samples come after the peak T cell response, not at day 14.

Assay: immunoSEQ multiplex PCR; the TCRdb copy retains only in-frame clones and omits some. The sample lists 90,000 to 130,000 clones, 87% occurring once. This clone was picked up one time. Its antigen is still unknown. The source is an adult in good health. The material sequenced was peripheral blood, taken on day 0 of AZD1222 vaccination.

Here the CDR3 DNA reads TGTGCCAGCAGCTTAGTTGGCGGAAGCTCTGGAAACACCATATATTTT. Translated, it gives CASSLVGGSSGNTIYF. The chain joins TRBV7-2 to TRBJ1-3; D gene uncertain. The CDR3 is 16 residues long. V was shortened by 1 base and J by 0 bases, with 10 bases between the two germline ends. Germline V gene data show CDR1 as SGHTA and CDR2 as FQGNSA.